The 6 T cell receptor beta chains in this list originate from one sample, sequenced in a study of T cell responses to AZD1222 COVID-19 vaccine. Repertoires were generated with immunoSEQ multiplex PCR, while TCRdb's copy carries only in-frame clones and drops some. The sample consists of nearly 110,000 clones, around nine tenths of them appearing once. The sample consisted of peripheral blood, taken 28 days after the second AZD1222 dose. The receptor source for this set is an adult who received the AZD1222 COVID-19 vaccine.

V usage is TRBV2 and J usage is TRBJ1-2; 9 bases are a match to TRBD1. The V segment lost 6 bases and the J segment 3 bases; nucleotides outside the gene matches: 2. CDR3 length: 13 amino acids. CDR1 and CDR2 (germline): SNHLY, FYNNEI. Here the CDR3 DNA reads TGTGCCAGCAGAGACAGGGGGGACTATGGCTACACCTTC. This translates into CASRDRGDYGYTF.

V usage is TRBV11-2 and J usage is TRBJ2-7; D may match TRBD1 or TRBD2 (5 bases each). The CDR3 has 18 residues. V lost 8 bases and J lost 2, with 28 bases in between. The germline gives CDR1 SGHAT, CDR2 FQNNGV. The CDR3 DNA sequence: TGTGCCAGCTCTCCTCGGGGCAGGATCGCACGGCGGCCCTACGAGCAGTACTTC. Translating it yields CASSPRGRIARRPYEQYF.

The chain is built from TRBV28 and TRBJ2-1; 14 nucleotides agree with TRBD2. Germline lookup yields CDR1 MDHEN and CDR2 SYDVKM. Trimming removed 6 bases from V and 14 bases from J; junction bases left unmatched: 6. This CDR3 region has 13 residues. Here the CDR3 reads CASRNGLAGGKFF. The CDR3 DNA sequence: TGTGCCAGCAGAAATGGACTAGCGGGGGGAAAGTTCTTC.

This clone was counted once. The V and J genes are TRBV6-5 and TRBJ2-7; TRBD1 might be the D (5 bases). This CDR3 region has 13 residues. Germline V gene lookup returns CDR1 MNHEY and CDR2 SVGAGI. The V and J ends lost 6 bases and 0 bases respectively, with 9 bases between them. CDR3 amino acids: CASSPGHSYEQYF. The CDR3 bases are TGTGCCAGCAGCCCAGGGCACTCCTACGAGCAGTACTTC.

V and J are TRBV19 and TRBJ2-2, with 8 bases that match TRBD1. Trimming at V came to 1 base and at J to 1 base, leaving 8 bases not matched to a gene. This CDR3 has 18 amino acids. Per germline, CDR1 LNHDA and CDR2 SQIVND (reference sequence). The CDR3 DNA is TGTGCCAGTAGTATAGCCCTCGGACAGGGCAAGAACACCGGGGAGCTGTTTTTT. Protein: CASSIALGQGKNTGELFF.

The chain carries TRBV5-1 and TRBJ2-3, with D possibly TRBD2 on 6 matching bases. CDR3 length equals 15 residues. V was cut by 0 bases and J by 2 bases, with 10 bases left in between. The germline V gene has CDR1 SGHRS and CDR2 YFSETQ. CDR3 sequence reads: CASSLGRGNTDTQYF. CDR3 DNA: TGCGCCAGCAGCTTGGGGCGGGGAAACACAGATACGCAGTATTTT.